A single sample gave rise to the 11 T cell receptor beta chains below, sequenced in a study of shared clonotypes between healthy human individuals. Naive CD8 isolation took CD45RO-negative cells positively selected for CCR7 and excluded terminally differentiated effector memory CD45RA+ cells. Libraries were prepared by immunoSEQ multiplex PCR; TCRdb keeps only in-frame clonotypes and omits some of them. The data contain around 2,100,000 clones, approximately 95% of them seen just once; the ten biggest clones take up approximately 1.2%. Sequences were obtained from naive CD8+ T cells sorted from blood. The receptor source for this set is a man between 18 and 29 years old in good health.

The rearrangement links TRBV27 to TRBJ2-7; 7 bases are a match to TRBD1. Germline trimming cut 4 bases from V and 9 bases from J; bases unmatched to any gene: 12. This CDR3 comprises 14 residues. Per the germline V gene, CDR1 is MNHEY and CDR2 is SMNVEV (reference sequence). The CDR3 region has the DNA TGTGCCAGCAGTTCGTCGGCAGGGGGTTTCGGGCAGTACTTC. This translates into CASSSSAGGFGQYF.

The CDR3 protein is CASSAPERAYEQYF. The CDR3 DNA sequence: TGTGCCAGCAGCGCCCCAGAGCGGGCCTACGAGCAGTACTTC. This rearrangement joins TRBV7-9 to TRBJ2-7; TRBD2 is a possible D gene (6 bases). The CDR3 is 14 amino acids. Germline CDR1 is SEHNR and CDR2 is FQNEAQ (reference sequence). V dropped 5 bases and J dropped 2 bases, with 13 bases sitting between them.

This chain uses TRBV5-6 with TRBJ1-5; 12 bases fit TRBD1. The CDR3 totals 18 residues. V lost 3 bases and J lost 4; bases outside the gene matches: 11. Germline-derived CDR1 and CDR2 are SGHDT and YYEEEE. CDR3 sequence: CASSSTGQGASWNQPQHF. The CDR3 nucleotides are TGTGCCAGCAGCTCAACGGGACAGGGGGCAAGCTGGAATCAGCCCCAGCATTTT.

Of note for this clone: Other DNA sequences from this sample encode an identical CDR3 as well. This rearrangement joins TRBV11-2 to TRBJ2-7; a possible D gene is TRBD2 (5 bases). V gave up 3 bases and J gave up 0 bases, with 9 bases separating them. CDR3 length: 14 amino acids. Per germline, CDR1 SGHAT and CDR2 FQNNGV. For the CDR3, the DNA is TGTGCCAGCAGCTTTAGAGCGGCCTCCTACGAGCAGTACTTC. Its translation is CASSFRAASYEQYF. The full variable domain, its missing parts supplied by reference TRBV11-2 and TRBJ2-7, is EAGVAQSPRYKIIEKRQSVAFWCNPISGHATLYWYQQILGQGPKLLIQFQNNGVVDDSQLPKDRFSAERLKGVDSTLKIQPAKLEDSAVYLCASSFRAASYEQYFGPGTRLTVT.

The chain uses TRBV4-1 and TRBJ1-6; TRBD1 matches 9 bases. CDR1 MGHRA and CDR2 YSYEKL come from the germline V gene. The ends lost 4 bases at V and 10 bases at J; junction bases unmatched: 5. The CDR3 contains 14 residues. This chain's CDR3 is CASSLRDRVSPLHF. Here the CDR3 DNA reads TGCGCCAGCAGCCTCCGGGACAGGGTATCACCCCTCCACTTT.

As concerns this clone: The junction and the germline gene differ at one end; a read error may be behind it. This sequence joins TRBV4-1 and TRBJ2-4; no clear D gene. This CDR3 is built from 14 residues. Looked up from germline, CDR1 is MGHRA and CDR2 is YSYEKL. CDR3 nucleotide sequence: TGCGCCAGCAGCCAAGCTCCCGGTAGGGATCCGACACGCTTC. It encodes CASSQAPGRDPTRF.

Notes on this clone: Other nucleotide sequences from this sample produce the same CDR3. The V call is TRBV27, the J call TRBJ2-3; TRBD2 matches 11 bases. CDR3 size: 15 residues. Per the germline V gene, CDR1 is MNHEY and CDR2 is SMNVEV (reference sequence). Trimming at V came to 3 bases and at J to 6 bases, leaving 5 bases not matched to a gene. The chain's CDR3 is CASSFSGGAADTQYF. The CDR3 DNA is TGTGCCAGCAGTTTTAGCGGGGGGGCAGCGGATACGCAGTATTTT.

The chain combines TRBV5-4 with TRBJ2-5; D is perhaps TRBD1 (5 bases). The V and J ends lost 5 bases and 5 bases respectively, with 13 bases between them. CDR3 length: 13 residues. Germline CDR1 and CDR2: SGHNT and YYREEE (reference sequence). The CDR3 spells CASSPDILETQYF. In nucleotides, the CDR3 is TGTGCCAGCAGTCCGGACATCCTGGAGACCCAGTACTTC.

The chain combines TRBV6-6 with TRBJ2-3; TRBD1 is a possible D gene (6 bases). This CDR3 has 12 residues. CDR1 and CDR2 from the germline V gene are MNHNY and SVGAGI (reference sequence). Trimming stripped 7 bases from V and 4 bases from J, with 9 bases between. CDR3 amino acids: CASTEGADTQYF. CDR3 nucleotide sequence: TGTGCCAGCACTGAGGGGGCAGATACGCAGTATTTT.

The sample holds one count of this clone. CDR3 amino acids: CASSSGGLQYF. The CDR3 coding sequence is TGTGCCAGCAGTTCGGGGGGTTTGCAGTACTTC. The chain has TRBV27 and TRBJ2-7, with 7 bases matching TRBD2. V dropped 4 bases and J dropped 9; count of bases not matched to a gene: 3. Germline assignment: CDR1 MNHEY and CDR2 SMNVEV (reference sequence). The CDR3 length is 11 residues.

The chain carries TRBV6-1 and TRBJ2-7; maybe TRBD1 (6 bases). The germline CDR1 and CDR2 sequences are MNHNS and SASEGT. Trimming pared 1 base from V and 2 bases from J, leaving 12 bases between. The CDR3 runs 15 residues. The CDR3 region is CASSEVSQGTYEQYF. DNA for the CDR3: TGTGCCAGCAGTGAAGTTTCACAGGGTACCTACGAGCAGTACTTC.